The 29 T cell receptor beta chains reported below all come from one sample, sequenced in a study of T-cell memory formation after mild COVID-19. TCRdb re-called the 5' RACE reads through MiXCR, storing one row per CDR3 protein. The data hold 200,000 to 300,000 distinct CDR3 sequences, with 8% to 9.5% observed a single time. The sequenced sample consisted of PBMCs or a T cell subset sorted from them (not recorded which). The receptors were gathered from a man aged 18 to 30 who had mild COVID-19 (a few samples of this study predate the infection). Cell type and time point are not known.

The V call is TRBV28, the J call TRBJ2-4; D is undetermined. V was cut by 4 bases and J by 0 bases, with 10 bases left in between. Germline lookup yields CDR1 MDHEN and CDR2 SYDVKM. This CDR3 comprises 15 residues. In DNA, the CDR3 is TGTGCCAGCAGTTCCGTTCCACTAGCCAAAAACATTCAGTACTTC. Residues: CASSSVPLAKNIQYF.

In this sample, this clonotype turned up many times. The CDR3 DNA is TGTGCCATCAAAAGGCTGGTGGTAGCGGGGGGTAACACAGATACGCAGTATTTT. Its translation is CAIKRLVVAGGNTDTQYF. This chain connects TRBV10-3 to TRBJ2-3; 10 bases line up with TRBD2. Germline CDR1 is ENHRY and CDR2 is SYGVKD. The length of the CDR3 is 18 residues. The V gene end was trimmed by 7 bases and the J gene end by 2 bases; junction bases not matched to a gene: 15.

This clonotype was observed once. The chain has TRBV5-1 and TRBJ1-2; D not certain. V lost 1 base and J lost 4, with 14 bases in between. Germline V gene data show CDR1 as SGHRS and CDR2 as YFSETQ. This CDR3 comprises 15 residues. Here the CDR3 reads CASSLPQAPIYGYTF. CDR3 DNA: TGCGCCAGCAGCTTGCCGCAGGCTCCTATCTATGGCTACACCTTC.

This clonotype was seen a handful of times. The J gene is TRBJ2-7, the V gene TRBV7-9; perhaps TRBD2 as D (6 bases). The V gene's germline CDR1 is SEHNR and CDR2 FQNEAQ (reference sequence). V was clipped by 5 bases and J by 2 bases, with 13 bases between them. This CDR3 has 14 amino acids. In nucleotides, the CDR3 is TGTGCCAGCAGCCCCAGAGGAGGGGCCTACGAGCAGTACTTC. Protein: CASSPRGGAYEQYF.

Here the CDR3 DNA reads TGCGCCAGCAGCTTCAGACCCCAGGGAGGCGGGGAGCTGTTTTTT. Translating gives CASSFRPQGGGELFF. This chain uses TRBV5-1 with TRBJ2-2, with a tentative D call TRBD2 (6 bases). CDR3 length: 15 amino acids. Germline CDR1 is SGHRS and CDR2 is YFSETQ. The V end was cut by 2 bases, the J end by 7 bases, with 15 bases between.

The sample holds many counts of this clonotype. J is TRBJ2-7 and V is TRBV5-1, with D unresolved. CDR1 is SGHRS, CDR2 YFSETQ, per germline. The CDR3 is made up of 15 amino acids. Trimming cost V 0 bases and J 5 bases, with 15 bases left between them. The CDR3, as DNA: TGCGCCAGCAGCTTGGGGCACGCGCCCAGCGACGAGCAGTACGTC. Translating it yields CASSLGHAPSDEQYV.

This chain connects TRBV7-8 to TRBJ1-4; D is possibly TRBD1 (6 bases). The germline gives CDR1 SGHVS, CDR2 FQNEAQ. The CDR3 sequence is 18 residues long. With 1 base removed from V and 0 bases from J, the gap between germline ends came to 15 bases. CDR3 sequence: CASSLGGQTFATNEKLFF. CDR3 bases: TGTGCCAGCAGCTTAGGAGGACAGACCTTTGCAACTAATGAAAAACTGTTTTTT.

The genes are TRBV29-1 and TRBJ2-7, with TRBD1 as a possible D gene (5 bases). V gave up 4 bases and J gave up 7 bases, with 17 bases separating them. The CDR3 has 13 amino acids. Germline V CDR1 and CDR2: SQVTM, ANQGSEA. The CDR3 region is CSVGQGPTLEQYF. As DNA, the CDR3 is TGCAGCGTTGGCCAGGGCCCGACTCTTGAGCAGTACTTC.

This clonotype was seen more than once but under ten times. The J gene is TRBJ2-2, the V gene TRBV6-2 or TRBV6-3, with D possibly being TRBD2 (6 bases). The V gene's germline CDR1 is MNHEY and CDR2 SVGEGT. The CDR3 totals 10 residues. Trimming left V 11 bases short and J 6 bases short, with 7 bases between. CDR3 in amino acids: CAGGAGELFF. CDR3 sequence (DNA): TGTGCCGGCGGGGCCGGGGAGCTGTTTTTT.

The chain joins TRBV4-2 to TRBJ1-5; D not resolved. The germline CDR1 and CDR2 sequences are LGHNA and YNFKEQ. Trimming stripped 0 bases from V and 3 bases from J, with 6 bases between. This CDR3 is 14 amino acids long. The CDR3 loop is CASSQDANNQPQHF. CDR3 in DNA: TGTGCCAGCAGCCAAGACGCGAACAATCAGCCCCAGCATTTT.

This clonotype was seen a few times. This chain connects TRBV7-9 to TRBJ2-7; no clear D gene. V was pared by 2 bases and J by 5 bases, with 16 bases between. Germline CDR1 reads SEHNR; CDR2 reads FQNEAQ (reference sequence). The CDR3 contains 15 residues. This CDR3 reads CASSLLRISIDEQYF. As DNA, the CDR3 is TGTGCCAGCAGCTTACTACGGATTTCTATAGACGAGCAGTACTTC.

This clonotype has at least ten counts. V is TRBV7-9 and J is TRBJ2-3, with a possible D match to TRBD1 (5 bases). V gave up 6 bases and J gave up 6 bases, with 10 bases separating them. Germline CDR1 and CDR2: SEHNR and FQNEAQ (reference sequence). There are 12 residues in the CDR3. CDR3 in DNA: TGTGCCAGCAGTTTATCAGGGGATACGCAGTATTTT. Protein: CASSLSGDTQYF.

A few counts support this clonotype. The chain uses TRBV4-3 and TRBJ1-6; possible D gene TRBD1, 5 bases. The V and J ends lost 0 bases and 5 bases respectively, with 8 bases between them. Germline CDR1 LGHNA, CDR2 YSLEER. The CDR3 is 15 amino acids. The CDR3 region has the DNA TGCGCCAGCAGCCAAGATGAGGGGAATAATTCACCCCTCCACTTT. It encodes CASSQDEGNNSPLHF.

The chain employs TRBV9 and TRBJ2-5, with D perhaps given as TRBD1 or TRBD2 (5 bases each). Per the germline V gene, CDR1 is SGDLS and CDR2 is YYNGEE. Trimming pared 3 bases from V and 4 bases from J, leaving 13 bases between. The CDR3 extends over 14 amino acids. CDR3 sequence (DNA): TGTGCCAGCAGCGGGGGCACGGGACGAGAGACCCAGTACTTC. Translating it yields CASSGGTGRETQYF.

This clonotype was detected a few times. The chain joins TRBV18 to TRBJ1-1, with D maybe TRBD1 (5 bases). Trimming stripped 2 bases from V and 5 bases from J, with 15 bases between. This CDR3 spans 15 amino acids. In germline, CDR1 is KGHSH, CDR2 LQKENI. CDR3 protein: CASSPMTARETEAFF. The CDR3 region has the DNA TGTGCCAGCTCACCAATGACAGCGAGGGAAACTGAAGCTTTCTTT.

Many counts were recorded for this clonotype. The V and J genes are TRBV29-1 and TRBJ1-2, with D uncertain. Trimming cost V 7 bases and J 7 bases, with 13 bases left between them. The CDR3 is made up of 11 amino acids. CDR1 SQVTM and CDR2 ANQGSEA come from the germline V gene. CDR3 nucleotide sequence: TGCAGCGCCCTCTTGGGTGGTGGCTACACCTTC. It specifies CSALLGGGYTF.

For the CDR3, the DNA is TGCGCCAGCAGCTTGCCCAGGGAGTCCTACAATGAGCAGTTCTTC. Protein sequence: CASSLPRESYNEQFF. This chain connects TRBV5-1 to TRBJ2-1; TRBD1 or TRBD2 may be the D gene (5 bases each). V shed 1 base and J shed 1 base, with 9 bases lying between them. Germline V gives CDR1 SGHRS, CDR2 YFSETQ. This CDR3 region has 15 residues.

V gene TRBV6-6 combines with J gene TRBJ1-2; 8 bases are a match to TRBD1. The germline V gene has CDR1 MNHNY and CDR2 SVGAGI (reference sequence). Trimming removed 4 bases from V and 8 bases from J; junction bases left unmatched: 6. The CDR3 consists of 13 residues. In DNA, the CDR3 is TGTGCCAGCAGTTCCTCAGGGGGCTGGGGCTACACCTTC. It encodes CASSSSGGWGYTF.

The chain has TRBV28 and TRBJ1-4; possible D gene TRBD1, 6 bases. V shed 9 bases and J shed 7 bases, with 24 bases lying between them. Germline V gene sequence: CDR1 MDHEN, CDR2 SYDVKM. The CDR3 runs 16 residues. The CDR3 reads CARRQSPRGESEKLFF. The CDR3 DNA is TGTGCCAGAAGACAGAGTCCCAGGGGAGAGAGTGAAAAACTGTTTTTT.

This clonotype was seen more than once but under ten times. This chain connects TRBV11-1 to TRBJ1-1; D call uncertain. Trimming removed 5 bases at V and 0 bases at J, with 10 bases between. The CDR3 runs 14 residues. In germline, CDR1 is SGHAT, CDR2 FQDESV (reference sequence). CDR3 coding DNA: TGTGCCAGCAGCCCTAGTGGATTGAACACTGAAGCTTTCTTT. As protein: CASSPSGLNTEAFF.

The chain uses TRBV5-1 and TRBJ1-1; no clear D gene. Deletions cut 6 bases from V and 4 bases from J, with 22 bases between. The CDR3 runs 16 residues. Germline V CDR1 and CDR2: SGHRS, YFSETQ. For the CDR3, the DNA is TGCGCCAGCACCGTTGGGAGGGTGAGAATTGTCACTGAAGCTTTCTTT. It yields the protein CASTVGRVRIVTEAFF.

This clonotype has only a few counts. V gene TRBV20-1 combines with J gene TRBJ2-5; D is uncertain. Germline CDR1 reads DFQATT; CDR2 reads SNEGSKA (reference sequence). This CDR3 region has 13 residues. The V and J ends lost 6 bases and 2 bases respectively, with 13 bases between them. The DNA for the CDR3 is TGCAGTGCCTTGGTTCCAGTTCAAGAGACCCAGTACTTC. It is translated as CSALVPVQETQYF.

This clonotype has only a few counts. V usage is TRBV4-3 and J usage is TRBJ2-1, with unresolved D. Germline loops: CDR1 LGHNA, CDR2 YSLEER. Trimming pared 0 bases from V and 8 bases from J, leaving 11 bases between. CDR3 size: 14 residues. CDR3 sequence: CASSQDIPTDEQFF. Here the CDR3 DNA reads TGCGCCAGCAGCCAAGATATCCCGACCGATGAGCAGTTCTTC.

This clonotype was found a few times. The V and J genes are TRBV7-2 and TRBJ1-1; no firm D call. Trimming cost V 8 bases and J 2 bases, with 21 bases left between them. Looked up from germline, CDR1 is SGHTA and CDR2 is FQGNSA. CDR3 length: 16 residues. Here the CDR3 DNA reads TGTGCCAGCGCGCCCGGCGGATCCCTCTCAAACACTGAAGCTTTCTTT. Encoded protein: CASAPGGSLSNTEAFF.

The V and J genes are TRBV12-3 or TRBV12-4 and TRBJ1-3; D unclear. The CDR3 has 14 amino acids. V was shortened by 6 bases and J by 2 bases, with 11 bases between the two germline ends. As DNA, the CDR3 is TGTGCCAGCAGACTCGGTAGCGCTGGAAACACCATATATTTT. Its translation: CASRLGSAGNTIYF.

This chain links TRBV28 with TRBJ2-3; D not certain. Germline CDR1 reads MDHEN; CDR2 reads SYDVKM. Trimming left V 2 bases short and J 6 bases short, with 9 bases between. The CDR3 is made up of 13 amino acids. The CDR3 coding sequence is TGTGCCAGCAGTTTACTAGAGTATGATACGCAGTATTTT. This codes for CASSLLEYDTQYF. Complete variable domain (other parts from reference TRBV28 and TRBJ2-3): DVKVTQSSRYLVKRTGEKVFLECVQDMDHENMFWYRQDPGLGLRLIYFSYDVKMKEKGDIPEGYSVSREKKERFSLILESASTNQTSMYLCASSLLEYDTQYFGPGTRLTVL.

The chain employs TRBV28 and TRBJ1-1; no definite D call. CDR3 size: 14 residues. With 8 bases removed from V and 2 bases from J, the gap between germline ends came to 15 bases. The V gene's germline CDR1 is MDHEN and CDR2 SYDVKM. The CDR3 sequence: CASRRPGANTEAFF. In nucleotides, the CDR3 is TGTGCCAGCCGGCGTCCGGGCGCCAACACTGAAGCTTTCTTT.

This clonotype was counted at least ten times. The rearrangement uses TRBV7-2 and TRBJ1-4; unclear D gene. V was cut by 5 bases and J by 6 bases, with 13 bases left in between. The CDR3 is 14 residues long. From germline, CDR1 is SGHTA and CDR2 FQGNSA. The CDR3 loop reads CASSNQKGHEKLFF. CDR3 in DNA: TGTGCCAGCAGCAACCAGAAAGGGCATGAAAAACTGTTTTTT.

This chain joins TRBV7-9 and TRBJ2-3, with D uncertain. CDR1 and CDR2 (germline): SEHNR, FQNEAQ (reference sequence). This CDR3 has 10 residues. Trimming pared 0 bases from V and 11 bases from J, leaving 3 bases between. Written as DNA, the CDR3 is TGTGCCAGCAGCTTAGCGGAGCAGTATTTT. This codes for CASSLAEQYF.